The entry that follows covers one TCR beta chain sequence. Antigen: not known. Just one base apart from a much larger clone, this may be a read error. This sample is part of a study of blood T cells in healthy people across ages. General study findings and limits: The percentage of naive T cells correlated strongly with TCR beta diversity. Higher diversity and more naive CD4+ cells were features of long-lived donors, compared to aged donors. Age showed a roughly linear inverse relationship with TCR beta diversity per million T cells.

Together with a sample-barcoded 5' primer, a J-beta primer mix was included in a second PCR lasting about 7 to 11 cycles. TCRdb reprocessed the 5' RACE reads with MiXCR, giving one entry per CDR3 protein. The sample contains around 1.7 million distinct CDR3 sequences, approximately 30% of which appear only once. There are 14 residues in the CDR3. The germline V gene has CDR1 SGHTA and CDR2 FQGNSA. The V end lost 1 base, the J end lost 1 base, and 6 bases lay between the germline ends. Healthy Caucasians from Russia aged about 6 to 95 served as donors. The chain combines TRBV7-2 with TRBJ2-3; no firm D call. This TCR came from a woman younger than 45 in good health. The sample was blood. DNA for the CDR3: TGTGCCAGCAGCTTAGGGGTAGGCACAGATACGCAGTATTTT. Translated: CASSLGVGTDTQYF.